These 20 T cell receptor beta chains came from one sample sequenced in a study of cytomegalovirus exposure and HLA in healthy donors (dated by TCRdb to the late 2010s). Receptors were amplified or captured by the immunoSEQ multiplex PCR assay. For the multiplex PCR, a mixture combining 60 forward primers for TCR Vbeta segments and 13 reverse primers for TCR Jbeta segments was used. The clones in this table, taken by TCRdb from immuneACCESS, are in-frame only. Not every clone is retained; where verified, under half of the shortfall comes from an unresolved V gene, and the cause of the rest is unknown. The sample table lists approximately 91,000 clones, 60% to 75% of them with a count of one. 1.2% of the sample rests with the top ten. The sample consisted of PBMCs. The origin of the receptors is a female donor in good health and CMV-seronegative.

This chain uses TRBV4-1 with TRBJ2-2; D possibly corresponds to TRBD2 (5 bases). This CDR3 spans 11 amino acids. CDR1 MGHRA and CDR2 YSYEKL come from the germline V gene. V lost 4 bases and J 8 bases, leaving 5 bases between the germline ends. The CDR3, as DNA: TGCGCCAGCAGCCGCGGGGGGGAGCTGTTTTTT. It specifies CASSRGGELFF.

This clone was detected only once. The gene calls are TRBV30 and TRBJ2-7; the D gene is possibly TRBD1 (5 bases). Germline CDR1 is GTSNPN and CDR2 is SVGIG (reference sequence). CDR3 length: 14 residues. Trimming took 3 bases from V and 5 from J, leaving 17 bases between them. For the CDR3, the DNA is TGTGCCTGGAGCCGTGAGCAGGGTTTAAACGAGCAGTACTTC. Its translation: CAWSREQGLNEQYF.

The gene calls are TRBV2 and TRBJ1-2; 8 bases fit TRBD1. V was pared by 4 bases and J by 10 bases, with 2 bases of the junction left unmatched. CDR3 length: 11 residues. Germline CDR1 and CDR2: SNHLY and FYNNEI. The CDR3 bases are TGTGCCAGCAGTGTGGACAGGGTCTACACCTTC. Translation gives CASSVDRVYTF.

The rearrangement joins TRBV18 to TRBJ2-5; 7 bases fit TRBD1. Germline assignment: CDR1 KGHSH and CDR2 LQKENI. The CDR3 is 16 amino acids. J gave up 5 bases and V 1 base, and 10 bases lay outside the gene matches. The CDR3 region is CASSPQGALPQETQYF. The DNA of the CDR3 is TGTGCCAGCTCACCACAGGGGGCGCTTCCGCAGGAGACCCAGTACTTC.

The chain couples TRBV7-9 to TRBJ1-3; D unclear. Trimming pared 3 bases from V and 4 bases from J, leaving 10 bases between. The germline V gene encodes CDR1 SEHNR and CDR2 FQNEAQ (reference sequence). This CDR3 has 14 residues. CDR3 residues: CASSFGRAGNTIYF. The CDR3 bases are TGTGCCAGCAGCTTTGGGAGGGCAGGAAACACCATATATTTT.

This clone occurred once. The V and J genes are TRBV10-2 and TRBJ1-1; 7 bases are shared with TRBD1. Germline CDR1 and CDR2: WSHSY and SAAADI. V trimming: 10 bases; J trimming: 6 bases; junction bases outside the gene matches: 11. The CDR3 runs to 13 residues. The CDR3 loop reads CATQLGTAPEAFF. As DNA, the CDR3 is TGCGCCACCCAACTCGGGACAGCCCCTGAAGCTTTCTTT.

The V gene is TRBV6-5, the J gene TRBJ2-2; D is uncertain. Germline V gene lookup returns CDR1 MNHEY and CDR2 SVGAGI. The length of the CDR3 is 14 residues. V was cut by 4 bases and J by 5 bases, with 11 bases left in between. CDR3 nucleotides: TGTGCCAGCAGTTTTCTCGCGCCGACCGGGGAGCTGTTTTTT. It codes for CASSFLAPTGELFF.

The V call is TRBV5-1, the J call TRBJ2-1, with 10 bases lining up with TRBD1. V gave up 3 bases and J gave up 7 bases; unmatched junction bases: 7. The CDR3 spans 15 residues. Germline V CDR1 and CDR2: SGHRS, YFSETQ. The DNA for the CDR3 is TGCGCCAGCAGCTGGACAGGGGGGGCGGGGAATGAGCAGTTCTTC. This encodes CASSWTGGAGNEQFF.

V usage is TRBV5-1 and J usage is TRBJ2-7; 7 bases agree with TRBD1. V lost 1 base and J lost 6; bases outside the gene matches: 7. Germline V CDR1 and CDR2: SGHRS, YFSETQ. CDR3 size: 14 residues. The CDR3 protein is CASSLSGQVGEQYF. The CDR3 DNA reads TGCGCCAGCAGCTTGTCTGGACAGGTGGGCGAGCAGTACTTC.

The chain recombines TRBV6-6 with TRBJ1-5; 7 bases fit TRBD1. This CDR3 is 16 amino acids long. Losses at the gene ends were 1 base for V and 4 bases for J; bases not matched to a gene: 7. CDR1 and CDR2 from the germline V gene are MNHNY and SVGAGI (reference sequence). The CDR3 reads CASSYFGDSPNQPQHF. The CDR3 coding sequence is TGTGCCAGCAGTTACTTTGGGGACAGTCCTAATCAGCCCCAGCATTTT.

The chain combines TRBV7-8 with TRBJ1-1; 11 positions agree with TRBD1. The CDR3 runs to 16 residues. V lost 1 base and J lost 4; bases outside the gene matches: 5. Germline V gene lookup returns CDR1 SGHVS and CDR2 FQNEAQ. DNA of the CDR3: TGTGCCAGCAGCTTAGAGGGACAGGGGGTCAGCACTGAAGCTTTCTTT. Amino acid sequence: CASSLEGQGVSTEAFF.

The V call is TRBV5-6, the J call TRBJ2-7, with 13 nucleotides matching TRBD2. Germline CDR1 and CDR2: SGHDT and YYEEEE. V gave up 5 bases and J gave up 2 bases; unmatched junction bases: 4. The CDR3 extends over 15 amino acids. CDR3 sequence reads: CASSLLAGGPYEQYF. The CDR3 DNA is TGTGCCAGCAGTCTACTAGCGGGAGGGCCCTACGAGCAGTACTTC.

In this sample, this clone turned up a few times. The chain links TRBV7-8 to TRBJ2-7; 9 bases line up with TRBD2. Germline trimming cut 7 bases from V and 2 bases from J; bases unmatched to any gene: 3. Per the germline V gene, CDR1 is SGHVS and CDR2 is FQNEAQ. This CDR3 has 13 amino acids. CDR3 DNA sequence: TGTGCCAGCATGCTAGCGGGGACCTACGAGCAGTACTTC. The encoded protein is CASMLAGTYEQYF.

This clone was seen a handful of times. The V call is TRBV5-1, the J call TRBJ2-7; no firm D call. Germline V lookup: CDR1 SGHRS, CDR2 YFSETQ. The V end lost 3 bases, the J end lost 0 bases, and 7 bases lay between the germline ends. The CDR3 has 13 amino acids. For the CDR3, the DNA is TGCGCCAGCAGCTCAAGCTTCTCCTACGAGCAGTACTTC. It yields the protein CASSSSFSYEQYF.

As DNA, the CDR3 is TGTGCCAGCAGTACCGGGGTCGAGCAGTACTTC. It yields the protein CASSTGVEQYF. The rearrangement links TRBV27 to TRBJ2-7, with D maybe TRBD2 (5 bases). The V gene lost 5 bases and the J gene lost 6 bases, with 8 bases spanning the gap. Germline V gene sequence: CDR1 MNHEY, CDR2 SMNVEV (reference sequence). CDR3 length: 11 amino acids.

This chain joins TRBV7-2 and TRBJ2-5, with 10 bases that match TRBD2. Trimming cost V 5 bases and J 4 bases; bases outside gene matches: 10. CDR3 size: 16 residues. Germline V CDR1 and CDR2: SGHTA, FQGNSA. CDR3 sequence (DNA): TGTGCCAGCAGCCGAAGCTTCCTAGCGGGAGTAGAGACCCAGTACTTC. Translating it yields CASSRSFLAGVETQYF.

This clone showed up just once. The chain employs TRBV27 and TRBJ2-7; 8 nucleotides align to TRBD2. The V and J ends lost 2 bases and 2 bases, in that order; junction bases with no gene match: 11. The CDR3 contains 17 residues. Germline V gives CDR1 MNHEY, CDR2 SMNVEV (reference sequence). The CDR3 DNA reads TGTGCCAGCAGTTTAGCGGTCCCCGGACTAGCAGCCTACGAGCAGTACTTC. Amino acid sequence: CASSLAVPGLAAYEQYF.

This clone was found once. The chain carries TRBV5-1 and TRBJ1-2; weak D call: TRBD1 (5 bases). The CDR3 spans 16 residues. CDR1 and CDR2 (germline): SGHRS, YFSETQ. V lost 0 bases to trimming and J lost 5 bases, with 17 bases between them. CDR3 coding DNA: TGCGCCAGCAGCTTGGTTAGGGGAGGTACATCATATGGCTACACCTTC. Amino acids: CASSLVRGGTSYGYTF.

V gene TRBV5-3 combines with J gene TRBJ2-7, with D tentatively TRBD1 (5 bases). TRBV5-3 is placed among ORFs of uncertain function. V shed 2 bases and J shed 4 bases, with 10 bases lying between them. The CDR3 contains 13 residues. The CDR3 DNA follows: TGTGCCAGAAGCTTTCGACAGTGGTACGAGCAGTACTTC. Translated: CARSFRQWYEQYF.

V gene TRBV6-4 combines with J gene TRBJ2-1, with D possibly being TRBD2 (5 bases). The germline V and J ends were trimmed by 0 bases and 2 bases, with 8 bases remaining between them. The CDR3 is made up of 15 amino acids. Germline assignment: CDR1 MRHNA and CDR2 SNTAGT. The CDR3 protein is CASSDSGAPYNEQFF. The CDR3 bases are TGTGCCAGCAGTGACTCGGGAGCCCCCTACAATGAGCAGTTCTTC.